These T cell receptor beta chains were read from a single sample in a study of cytomegalovirus exposure and HLA in healthy donors. This table comes from immunoSEQ multiplex PCR, and its TCRdb copy is limited to in-frame clones, with some not included. The data show fewer than 200,000 clones, roughly 75% seen once. The sequencing sample was made of PBMCs. The receptor source for this set is a man aged 35 to 55 in good health and CMV-seronegative. CDR3s include the opening cysteine and the closing phenylalanine or tryptophan. The order of the fields is V gene, J gene, D gene, clone size, CDR3 protein, CDR3 DNA. The D gene is left open where the match is weak. Clone sizes are given selectively: once, few, many, or a class where the clone is expanded.

v_call: TRBV15
j_call: TRBJ2-1
d_call: -
clone_size: -
cdr3_aa: CATSNYGSSYNEQFF
cdr3_nt: TGTGCCACCAGCAACTACGGGAGCTCCTACAATGAGCAGTTCTTC

v_call: TRBV4-3
j_call: TRBJ2-2
d_call: TRBD2
clone_size: -
cdr3_aa: CASSQLSGGSAGTGELFF
cdr3_nt: TGCGCCAGCAGCCAATTGTCGGGAGGGAGCGCGGGCACCGGGGAGCTGTTTTTT

v_call: TRBV11-2
j_call: TRBJ1-1
d_call: TRBD1
clone_size: -
cdr3_aa: CASSLGPTQLGTGNTEAFF
cdr3_nt: TGTGCCAGCAGCTTAGGACCTACCCAACTCGGGACAGGAAACACTGAAGCTTTCTTT

v_call: TRBV15
j_call: TRBJ2-2
d_call: TRBD1
clone_size: -
cdr3_aa: CATSRDRGQANTGELFF
cdr3_nt: TGTGCCACCAGCAGAGACAGGGGGCAGGCGAACACCGGGGAGCTGTTTTTT

v_call: TRBV4-3
j_call: TRBJ2-1
d_call: -
clone_size: -
cdr3_aa: CASSQEPSGTRYNEQFF
cdr3_nt: TGCGCCAGCAGCCAAGAGCCGTCCGGGACACGCTACAATGAGCAGTTCTTC

v_call: TRBV5-1
j_call: TRBJ2-5
d_call: TRBD2
clone_size: -
cdr3_aa: CASSLAGGQETQYF
cdr3_nt: TGCGCCAGCAGCTTGGCGGGAGGCCAGGAGACCCAGTACTTC

v_call: TRBV7-2
j_call: TRBJ1-6
d_call: -
clone_size: few
cdr3_aa: CASSLEAQGSPLHF
cdr3_nt: TGTGCCAGCAGCTTAGAGGCGCAGGGTTCACCCCTCCACTTT

v_call: TRBV7-2
j_call: TRBJ1-2
d_call: TRBD1
clone_size: -
cdr3_aa: CASITTGGEGYGYTF
cdr3_nt: TGTGCCAGCATAACGACAGGGGGCGAAGGCTATGGCTACACCTTC

v_call: TRBV18
j_call: TRBJ1-4
d_call: -
clone_size: few
cdr3_aa: CASSREKSNEKLFF
cdr3_nt: TGTGCCAGCTCACGAGAGAAATCCAATGAAAAACTGTTTTTT

v_call: TRBV4-1
j_call: TRBJ1-2
d_call: -
clone_size: -
cdr3_aa: CASSPDSSRGGYTF
cdr3_nt: TGCGCCAGCAGCCCCGATTCCTCCAGGGGTGGCTACACCTTC

v_call: TRBV4-1
j_call: TRBJ2-4
d_call: TRBD1
clone_size: -
cdr3_aa: CASSRLTGVGNIQYF
cdr3_nt: TGCGCCAGCAGCCGCTTGACAGGGGTGGGAAACATTCAGTACTTC

v_call: TRBV30
j_call: TRBJ1-3
d_call: -
clone_size: -
cdr3_aa: CAWSVKGPKGNTIYF
cdr3_nt: TGTGCCTGGAGTGTCAAGGGGCCTAAGGGAAACACCATATATTTT

v_call: TRBV27
j_call: TRBJ2-1
d_call: -
clone_size: -
cdr3_aa: CASSSGLSDYNEQFF
cdr3_nt: TGTGCCAGCAGTTCAGGATTGTCGGACTACAATGAGCAGTTCTTC

v_call: TRBV13
j_call: TRBJ1-1
d_call: -
clone_size: -
cdr3_aa: CASSLEGAEAFF
cdr3_nt: TGTGCCAGCAGCTTAGAGGGGGCTGAAGCTTTCTTT

v_call: TRBV4-3
j_call: TRBJ2-2
d_call: TRBD2
clone_size: few
cdr3_aa: CASSQPGTSGSSFNTGELFF
cdr3_nt: TGCGCCAGCAGCCAACCCGGGACTAGCGGGAGTTCCTTTAACACCGGGGAGCTGTTTTTT

v_call: TRBV4-1
j_call: TRBJ2-3
d_call: -
clone_size: -
cdr3_aa: CASSQEPRGTDTQYF
cdr3_nt: TGCGCCAGCAGCCAAGAACCGAGGGGCACAGATACGCAGTATTTT

v_call: TRBV4-3
j_call: TRBJ2-7
d_call: -
clone_size: -
cdr3_aa: CASSQDRGAGSYEQYF
cdr3_nt: TGCGCCAGCAGCCAAGATCGGGGGGCAGGCTCCTACGAGCAGTACTTC

v_call: TRBV6-6
j_call: TRBJ2-7
d_call: -
clone_size: -
cdr3_aa: CASSSGDRYEQYF
cdr3_nt: TGTGCCAGCAGTTCAGGGGATCGCTACGAGCAGTACTTC

v_call: TRBV11-2
j_call: TRBJ2-7
d_call: -
clone_size: -
cdr3_aa: CASSLVGSLTYEQYF
cdr3_nt: TGTGCCAGCAGCTTAGTTGGCTCCCTTACCTACGAGCAGTACTTC

v_call: TRBV18
j_call: TRBJ1-4
d_call: -
clone_size: -
cdr3_aa: CASSPGATNEKLFF
cdr3_nt: TGTGCCAGCTCACCGGGAGCAACTAATGAAAAACTGTTTTTT

v_call: TRBV7-2
j_call: TRBJ1-6
d_call: -
clone_size: -
cdr3_aa: CASSLVTGRNSPLHF
cdr3_nt: TGTGCCAGCAGCTTAGTGACAGGCAGGAACTCACCCCTCCACTTT

v_call: TRBV6-5
j_call: TRBJ2-7
d_call: -
clone_size: -
cdr3_aa: CASSYSAGSTYEQYF
cdr3_nt: TGTGCCAGCAGTTACTCGGCAGGGTCGACCTACGAGCAGTACTTC

v_call: TRBV10-3
j_call: TRBJ2-2
d_call: -
clone_size: few
cdr3_aa: CAIGPGSTNTGELFF
cdr3_nt: TGTGCCATCGGACCGGGGTCAACGAACACCGGGGAGCTGTTTTTT

v_call: TRBV19
j_call: TRBJ2-7
d_call: -
clone_size: -
cdr3_aa: CASSPKQGRSPYEQYF
cdr3_nt: TGTGCCAGTAGTCCAAAACAGGGTCGGTCCCCCTACGAGCAGTACTTC

v_call: TRBV30
j_call: TRBJ1-5
d_call: -
clone_size: -
cdr3_aa: CAWSKGRDNQPQHF
cdr3_nt: TGTGCCTGGAGTAAGGGCAGGGACAATCAGCCCCAGCATTTT

v_call: TRBV7-9
j_call: TRBJ1-3
d_call: -
clone_size: -
cdr3_aa: CASSPAGAGNTIYF
cdr3_nt: TGTGCCAGCAGCCCTGCGGGCGCTGGAAACACCATATATTTT

v_call: TRBV5-6
j_call: TRBJ1-1
d_call: -
clone_size: few
cdr3_aa: CASSLGRVDTEAFF
cdr3_nt: TGTGCCAGCAGCTTGGGACGGGTAGACACTGAAGCTTTCTTT

v_call: TRBV10-1
j_call: TRBJ1-1
d_call: -
clone_size: -
cdr3_aa: CASSIGGSGTEAFF
cdr3_nt: TGCGCCAGCAGTATCGGGGGATCGGGAACTGAAGCTTTCTTT

v_call: TRBV5-6
j_call: TRBJ1-5
d_call: -
clone_size: -
cdr3_aa: CASSLRTALNSNQPQHF
cdr3_nt: TGTGCCAGCAGCTTGCGGACTGCCCTTAATAGCAATCAGCCCCAGCATTTT

v_call: TRBV5-1
j_call: TRBJ2-1
d_call: -
clone_size: -
cdr3_aa: CASSLDRDEQFF
cdr3_nt: TGCGCCAGCAGCTTGGATCGCGATGAGCAGTTCTTC

v_call: TRBV19
j_call: TRBJ1-1
d_call: -
clone_size: -
cdr3_aa: CASSRYRDIMNTEAFF
cdr3_nt: TGTGCCAGTAGTAGATACAGGGACATCATGAACACTGAAGCTTTCTTT

v_call: TRBV19
j_call: TRBJ2-7
d_call: TRBD2
clone_size: once
cdr3_aa: CASSIAGTSGGYEQYF
cdr3_nt: TGTGCCAGTAGTATAGCCGGGACTAGCGGAGGCTACGAGCAGTACTTC

v_call: TRBV19
j_call: TRBJ1-1
d_call: -
clone_size: -
cdr3_aa: CASSISGRNTEAFF
cdr3_nt: TGTGCCAGTAGTATAAGCGGCAGAAACACTGAAGCTTTCTTT

v_call: TRBV7-9
j_call: TRBJ1-2
d_call: -
clone_size: -
cdr3_aa: CASTAGTSVGYTF
cdr3_nt: TGTGCCAGCACCGCCGGGACATCGGTGGGCTACACCTTC

v_call: TRBV11-2
j_call: TRBJ1-1
d_call: -
clone_size: -
cdr3_aa: CASSPALLSEAFF
cdr3_nt: TGTGCCAGCAGCCCCGCGTTGCTCTCTGAAGCTTTCTTT

v_call: TRBV7-9
j_call: TRBJ2-1
d_call: TRBD1
clone_size: few
cdr3_aa: CASSHPQGALRDEQFF
cdr3_nt: TGTGCCAGCAGCCACCCACAGGGGGCATTAAGGGATGAGCAGTTCTTC